The rows below give T cell receptor beta chains drawn from one sample of a study of CD8 T cells in Susac syndrome. TCRdb redid the calling of the immunoSEQ multiplex PCR reads with MiXCR, one entry per CDR3 protein. In the table there are about 290,000 distinct CDR3 sequences, 75% to 85% of which are singletons. Sequenced sample: CD8+ T cells from PBMCs. Receptors were obtained from a human donor with multiple sclerosis. Both conserved end residues are part of each CDR3. The order of the fields is V gene, clone size, J gene, D gene, CDR3 protein, CDR3 DNA. The D gene is left open where the match is weak. Not all rows give a size; the values are once, few, many and, for expanded clones, a class.

TRBV27,-,TRBJ2-5,TRBD1,CASGRDRGVLETQYF,TGTGCCAGCGGACGGGACAGGGGCGTGTTGGAGACCCAGTACTTC
TRBV10-3,-,TRBJ1-1,TRBD1,CASWGQENTEAFF,TGTGCCTCATGGGGACAGGAGAACACTGAAGCTTTCTTT
TRBV27,-,TRBJ1-5,-,CASSVFGANQPQHF,TGTGCCAGCAGTGTCTTCGGGGCGAATCAGCCCCAGCATTTT
TRBV13,once,TRBJ1-1,-,CASSLQGPSAFF,TGTGCCAGCAGCTTACAGGGGCCGAGCGCTTTCTTT
TRBV19,-,TRBJ2-7,-,CASSFRPSSSYEQYF,TGTGCCAGTAGTTTCCGTCCTTCCAGCTCCTACGAGCAGTACTTC
TRBV14,-,TRBJ2-3,TRBD2,CASSQERGLPPRDTQYF,TGTGCCAGCAGCCAAGAAAGGGGACTACCTCCCAGAGATACGCAGTATTTT
TRBV6-2/TRBV6-3,-,TRBJ2-7,TRBD1,CASSYPPDRETHEQYF,TGTGCCAGCAGCTACCCCCCGGACAGGGAGACCCACGAGCAGTACTTC
TRBV6-2/TRBV6-3,-,TRBJ2-1,-,CASSSTPWGLSDEQFF,TGTGCCAGCAGTTCGACCCCCTGGGGGCTGAGCGATGAGCAGTTCTTC
TRBV7-2,-,TRBJ2-7,-,CASSWATSGEQYF,TGTGCCAGCAGCTGGGCGACTAGTGGCGAGCAGTACTTC
TRBV7-9,-,TRBJ2-7,TRBD1,CASSFQPGQGAREQYF,TGTGCCAGCAGCTTTCAACCGGGACAGGGGGCTAGGGAGCAGTACTTC
TRBV11-2,-,TRBJ2-7,-,CASSPYGGSYEQYF,TGTGCCAGCAGCCCCTACGGGGGCTCCTACGAGCAGTACTTC
TRBV2,-,TRBJ1-4,-,CASSDQGGDREKLFF,TGTGCCAGCAGTGACCAGGGAGGGGATCGGGAAAAACTGTTTTTT
TRBV27,-,TRBJ2-1,TRBD2,CASSPTGTSAYNEQFF,TGTGCCAGCAGTCCAACCGGGACTAGCGCTTACAATGAGCAGTTCTTC
TRBV11-1,few,TRBJ1-1,-,CASSLAPNTEAFF,TGTGCCAGCAGCTTGGCTCCCAACACTGAAGCTTTCTTT
TRBV30,-,TRBJ1-1,-,CAWSQGLTTEAFF,TGTGCCTGGAGTCAGGGGTTAACTACTGAAGCTTTCTTT
TRBV4-1,-,TRBJ1-1,-,CASSPSSGTMDTEAFF,TGCGCCAGCAGCCCATCAAGCGGGACAATGGACACTGAAGCTTTCTTT
TRBV6-5,once,TRBJ2-7,-,CASCLGPPPSYEQYF,TGTGCCAGCTGTTTAGGACCTCCGCCTTCCTACGAGCAGTACTTC
TRBV19,once,TRBJ2-7,-,CASSLGSARGEQYF,TGTGCCAGTAGCCTAGGATCAGCGAGAGGCGAGCAGTACTTC
TRBV4-1,-,TRBJ2-5,-,CASSRAEGSQETQYF,TGCGCCAGCAGCCGAGCTGAGGGGAGCCAAGAGACCCAGTACTTC
TRBV6-2/TRBV6-3,-,TRBJ2-7,TRBD2,CASSYVVGGRAYEQYF,TGTGCCAGCAGTTACGTTGTAGGCGGGAGGGCCTACGAGCAGTACTTC
TRBV6-5,once,TRBJ2-2,TRBD2,CASSYLLAGAGELFF,TGTGCCAGCAGTTACTTGCTAGCGGGAGCCGGGGAGCTGTTTTTT
TRBV7-2,-,TRBJ2-3,TRBD1,CASRAAGTATDTQYF,TGTGCCAGCAGAGCCGCCGGGACAGCGACAGATACGCAGTATTTT
TRBV19,-,TRBJ1-1,-,CASSIGSYMNTEAFF,TGTGCCAGTAGTATAGGCAGTTACATGAACACTGAAGCTTTCTTT
TRBV27,-,TRBJ2-7,-,CASSPLDEQYF,TGTGCCAGCAGTCCCCTTGATGAGCAGTACTTC
TRBV10-2,-,TRBJ2-5,-,CASSEIGAGREQETQYF,TGCGCCAGCAGTGAGATCGGGGCGGGGAGAGAACAAGAGACCCAGTACTTC
TRBV12-3/TRBV12-4,once,TRBJ1-4,TRBD1,CASSRQGLGYEKLFF,TGTGCCAGCAGTCGACAGGGATTGGGTTATGAAAAACTGTTTTTT
TRBV9,few,TRBJ2-3,TRBD1,CASSVVDRGTDTQYF,TGTGCCAGCAGCGTAGTCGACAGGGGTACAGATACGCAGTATTTT
TRBV12-3/TRBV12-4,once,TRBJ2-7,-,CASSRSSTPYEQYF,TGTGCCAGCAGCCGTTCTAGCACTCCCTACGAGCAGTACTTC
TRBV29-1,-,TRBJ1-3,-,CSVEREQRAIYF,TGCAGCGTTGAAAGGGAGCAACGAGCCATATATTTT
TRBV7-9,few,TRBJ1-5,-,CASSLDVAGGRNQPQHF,TGTGCCAGCAGCTTAGACGTGGCAGGAGGGCGCAATCAGCCCCAGCATTTT
TRBV29-1,-,TRBJ2-7,-,CSVQSSYEQYF,TGCAGCGTACAGAGCTCCTACGAGCAGTACTTC
TRBV5-6,-,TRBJ1-1,-,CASSAEVNEAFF,TGTGCCAGCAGCGCGGAGGTGAATGAAGCTTTCTTT
TRBV9,-,TRBJ2-3,TRBD1,CASSPQGQGLTKDTQYF,TGTGCCAGCAGCCCCCAAGGACAGGGCCTGACTAAAGATACGCAGTATTTT
TRBV3-1,-,TRBJ1-1,-,CASSQAGGIGTEAFF,TGTGCCAGCAGCCAAGCGGGAGGGATCGGCACTGAAGCTTTCTTT
TRBV27,-,TRBJ2-7,-,CASSLVWGAREQYF,TGTGCCAGCAGTTTAGTGTGGGGGGCGCGCGAGCAGTACTTC
TRBV7-2,-,TRBJ2-7,TRBD2,CASSSTSGIARYEQYF,TGTGCCAGCAGCTCCACTAGCGGGATAGCTAGATACGAGCAGTACTTC
TRBV24-1,-,TRBJ2-1,-,CATSDFQLSSSSYNEQFF,TGTGCCACCAGTGATTTCCAGTTAAGTTCTAGCTCCTACAATGAGCAGTTCTTC
TRBV29-1,few,TRBJ2-2,-,CSVVWLATNTGELFF,TGCAGCGTTGTTTGGCTCGCAACGAACACCGGGGAGCTGTTTTTT
TRBV13,-,TRBJ2-3,TRBD2,CASSTTPLLALGTDTQYF,TGTGCCAGCAGCACTACCCCCCTACTAGCGTTAGGCACAGATACGCAGTATTTT
TRBV7-9,few,TRBJ1-4,-,CASRAGGDEKLFF,TGTGCCAGCAGAGCAGGAGGAGATGAAAAACTGTTTTTT
TRBV20-1,-,TRBJ2-7,-,CSAKGVSAEQYF,TGCAGTGCGAAGGGAGTTTCGGCCGAGCAGTACTTC
TRBV7-8,-,TRBJ2-5,TRBD2,CASRGLAWETQYF,TGTGCCAGCAGGGGACTAGCGTGGGAGACCCAGTACTTC
TRBV30,-,TRBJ2-1,-,CAWSVGVLGMQFF,TGTGCCTGGAGTGTGGGAGTACTGGGAATGCAGTTCTTC
TRBV7-2,-,TRBJ1-1,-,CASSFMTLNTEAFF,TGTGCCAGCAGCTTTATGACCTTGAACACTGAAGCTTTCTTT
TRBV4-1,-,TRBJ2-1,TRBD2,CASSPLAGVVYNEQFF,TGCGCCAGCAGCCCACTAGCGGGAGTTGTCTACAATGAGCAGTTCTTC
TRBV19,-,TRBJ2-7,-,CASSPHTAYEQYF,TGTGCCAGTAGTCCCCATACTGCCTACGAGCAGTACTTC
TRBV7-9,-,TRBJ2-1,-,CASSLGLVINNEQFF,TGTGCCAGCAGCTTAGGACTAGTGATAAACAATGAGCAGTTCTTC
TRBV20-1,-,TRBJ2-1,-,CSAARPSPTSTEQFF,TGCAGTGCTGCACGTCCTTCACCGACTAGTACCGAGCAGTTCTTC